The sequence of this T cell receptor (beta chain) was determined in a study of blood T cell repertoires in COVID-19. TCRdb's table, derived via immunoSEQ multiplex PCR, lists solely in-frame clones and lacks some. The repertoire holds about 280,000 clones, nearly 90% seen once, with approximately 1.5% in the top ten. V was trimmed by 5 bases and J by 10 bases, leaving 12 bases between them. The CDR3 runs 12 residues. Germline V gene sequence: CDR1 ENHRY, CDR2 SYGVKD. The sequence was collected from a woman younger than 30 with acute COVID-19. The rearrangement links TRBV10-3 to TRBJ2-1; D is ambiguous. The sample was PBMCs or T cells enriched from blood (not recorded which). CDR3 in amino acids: CAISPRPREQFF. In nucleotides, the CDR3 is TGTGCCATCAGTCCGCGCCCACGGGAGCAGTTCTTC.